A single sample is the source of the 17 T cell receptor beta chains below, sequenced in a study of T cell changes during pregnancy in multiple sclerosis. TCRdb's copy holds only in-frame clones and misses some; the assay was immunoSEQ multiplex PCR. The sample carries approximately 60,000 clones, approximately 94% recorded once. The starting material was CD8+ T cells from peripheral blood mononuclear cells, obtained in the third trimester of pregnancy. Receptors were obtained from a female donor with multiple sclerosis, enrolled in a pregnancy study.

The chain employs TRBV4-3 and TRBJ2-3, with TRBD2 identical over 8 bases. Germline CDR1 reads LGHNA; CDR2 reads YSLEER. Trimming at V came to 0 bases and at J to 4 bases, leaving 9 bases not matched to a gene. The length of the CDR3 is 17 residues. CDR3 nucleotides: TGCGCCAGCAGCCAAGATTTACTAGCGGAACTTTCAGATACGCAGTATTTT. It is translated as CASSQDLLAELSDTQYF.

The rearrangement joins TRBV4-1 to TRBJ2-1, with 9 bases identical to TRBD2. CDR3 size: 21 residues. Per the germline V gene, CDR1 is MGHRA and CDR2 is YSYEKL. With 3 bases clipped from V and 8 bases from J, the junction kept 26 bases outside the gene matches. The CDR3 is CASSHLSPGTSLRGRFDEQFF. The DNA for the CDR3 is TGCGCCAGCAGCCACCTTTCCCCTGGGACTAGCTTGAGGGGGCGGTTCGATGAGCAGTTCTTC.

The genes are TRBV19 and TRBJ2-2; D unresolved. Between the trimmed V and J ends, which lost 6 bases and 5 bases, there was a span of 16 bases. The CDR3 contains 15 residues. Germline V lookup: CDR1 LNHDA, CDR2 SQIVND (reference sequence). The CDR3 DNA sequence: TGTGCCAGTAGCCCCCGTGAGGAGAGGACCGGGGAGCTGTTTTTT. This codes for CASSPREERTGELFF.

V gene TRBV6-5 combines with J gene TRBJ1-1; D remains unclear. Trimming pared 7 bases from V and 1 base from J, leaving 10 bases between. There are 13 residues in the CDR3. Germline-derived CDR1 and CDR2 are MNHEY and SVGAGI. The CDR3 coding sequence is TGTGCCAGCACGCCGGCGGCGAACACTGAAGCTTTCTTT. Its protein product is CASTPAANTEAFF.

This sequence joins TRBV28 and TRBJ1-2, with 9 positions matching TRBD1. The V and J ends lost 6 bases and 3 bases, in that order; junction bases with no gene match: 5. The CDR3 has 14 amino acids. The V gene's germline CDR1 is MDHEN and CDR2 SYDVKM. CDR3 bases: TGTGCCAGCAGATCAACAGGGGGCTACTATGGCTACACCTTC. This gives the protein CASRSTGGYYGYTF.

This clone was seen more than once but under ten times. The rearrangement links TRBV9 to TRBJ1-1; D is ambiguous. The V end was cut by 1 base, the J end by 4 bases, with 14 bases between. The V gene's germline CDR1 is SGDLS and CDR2 YYNGEE. This CDR3 contains 15 residues. The CDR3 loop reads CASSVNNRVSTEAFF. CDR3 in DNA: TGTGCCAGCAGCGTAAACAACAGAGTAAGCACTGAAGCTTTCTTT.

Here the CDR3 reads CAWSEGLAGMNTGELFF. In DNA form, the CDR3 reads TGTGCCTGGAGCGAGGGACTAGCGGGGATGAACACCGGGGAGCTGTTTTTT. This rearrangement joins TRBV30 to TRBJ2-2, with 13 nucleotides matching TRBD2. Trimming cost V 3 bases and J 1 base; bases outside gene matches: 5. Germline V lookup: CDR1 GTSNPN, CDR2 SVGIG (reference sequence). The length of the CDR3 is 17 residues. The whole variable domain, remainder taken from reference TRBV30 and TRBJ2-2, is SQTIHQWPATLVQPVGSPLSLECTVEGTSNPNLYWYRQAAGRGLQLLFYSVGIGQISSEVPQNLSASRPQDRQFILSSKKLLLSDSGFYLCAWSEGLAGMNTGELFFGEGSRLTVL.

The V gene is TRBV9, the J gene TRBJ2-2; unclear D gene. The CDR3 runs 12 residues. Trimming left V 4 bases short and J 6 bases short, with 7 bases between. Per the germline V gene, CDR1 is SGDLS and CDR2 is YYNGEE. Here the CDR3 reads CASSYRAGELFF. The CDR3 DNA reads TGTGCCAGCAGCTACCGCGCCGGGGAGCTGTTTTTT.

This chain joins TRBV9 and TRBJ2-7, with a weak D call TRBD2 (5 bases). The CDR3 totals 15 residues. Looked up from germline, CDR1 is SGDLS and CDR2 is YYNGEE. V lost 0 bases and J 5 bases, leaving 15 bases between the germline ends. Here the CDR3 DNA reads TGTGCCAGCAGCGTAGGGGTGGGAGTTAGCCACGAGCAGTACTTC. Its translation is CASSVGVGVSHEQYF.

V usage is TRBV29-1 and J usage is TRBJ1-2; D ambiguous. Germline CDR1 SQVTM, CDR2 ANQGSEA. The CDR3 loop spans 13 amino acids. The V end lost 2 bases, the J end lost 3 bases, and 10 bases lay between the germline ends. CDR3 coding DNA: TGCAGCGTTGAAAATCAGGACTACTATGGCTACACCTTC. Protein: CSVENQDYYGYTF.

This chain connects TRBV4-1 to TRBJ1-2; the match to TRBD1 covers 10 bases. The germline CDR1 and CDR2 sequences are MGHRA and YSYEKL. The CDR3 consists of 16 residues. V lost 2 bases to trimming and J lost 4 bases; unmatched junction nucleotides: 7. The CDR3 region has the DNA TGCGCCAGCAGCCAAAGCGGGGACAGGGGTTTCTATGGCTACACCTTC. Protein product: CASSQSGDRGFYGYTF.

This rearrangement joins TRBV6-1 to TRBJ1-2, with 7 bases aligning to TRBD1. V lost 0 bases to trimming and J lost 1 base; unmatched junction nucleotides: 5. The length of the CDR3 is 16 residues. Looked up from germline, CDR1 is MNHNS and CDR2 is SASEGT. CDR3 protein: CASSEATGFNNYGYTF. CDR3 sequence (DNA): TGTGCCAGCAGTGAAGCGACAGGGTTTAATAACTATGGCTACACCTTC.

Only a few counts were recorded for this clone. The chain is built from TRBV7-8 and TRBJ2-5; D is unclear. Trimming left V 1 base short and J 0 bases short, with 6 bases between. This CDR3 region has 14 residues. Germline V gives CDR1 SGHVS, CDR2 FQNEAQ. The CDR3 sequence: CASSLGAYQETQYF. The DNA for the CDR3 is TGTGCCAGCAGCTTAGGAGCCTACCAAGAGACCCAGTACTTC.

The chain recombines TRBV6-6 with TRBJ1-1; a weak D match, TRBD1 (5 bases). Per the germline V gene, CDR1 is MNHNY and CDR2 is SVGAGI (reference sequence). The V and J ends lost 2 bases and 8 bases respectively, with 9 bases between them. There are 12 residues in the CDR3. CDR3 coding DNA: TGTGCCAGCAGTTACGCCCGGACAGAAGCTTTCTTT. Protein product: CASSYARTEAFF.

This clone has only one observation. The CDR3 DNA follows: TGTGCCAGCTCACCATCGAAATCCCAGATTGAGCAGTTCTTC. It yields the protein CASSPSKSQIEQFF. This rearrangement joins TRBV18 to TRBJ2-1, with D unclear. V was cut by 2 bases and J by 9 bases, with 14 bases left in between. CDR3 length equals 14 residues. Looked up from germline, CDR1 is KGHSH and CDR2 is LQKENI.

The chain couples TRBV5-1 to TRBJ1-1; D gene ambiguous. The ends were cut back, 4 bases at V and 1 base at J, with 11 bases in the middle. From germline, CDR1 is SGHRS and CDR2 YFSETQ. This CDR3 comprises 14 residues. The CDR3 nucleotides read TGCGCCAGCAGCCCAGGCGGGGAGAACACTGAAGCTTTCTTT. Translating it yields CASSPGGENTEAFF.

The J gene is TRBJ2-1, the V gene TRBV14; no definite D call. V gave up 0 bases and J gave up 9 bases, with 6 bases separating them. CDR1 is SGHDN and CDR2 is FVKESK in the germline V gene. CDR3 length equals 12 residues. The CDR3 DNA is TGTGCCAGCAGCCAAGATCACATTGAGCAGTTCTTC. This encodes CASSQDHIEQFF.